This TCR beta chain was captured by sequencing in a study of T cells after posttransplantation cyclophosphamide. Whole-study results and caveats: Blood and skin or GI T cell repertoires showed limited TRB overlap. Recipient CMV seropositivity and CMV reactivation strongly tracked TRB clonality. Donor-recipient repertoire similarity was low at 1-2 months, rising over year one.

Sequencing used immunoSEQ multiplex PCR; TCRdb keeps in-frame clones, though not all of them. Here the sample spans about 24,000 clones, more than 70% being singletons. In germline, CDR1 is SEHNR, CDR2 FQNEAQ (reference sequence). V lost 4 bases, J lost 3 bases, and 2 bases stayed unmatched. The CDR3 loop spans 14 amino acids. This clone has a single count. Its antigen remains unidentified. The sequence was obtained from a woman aged 55-75 years with a blood cancer, CMV-positive, and with a related stem cell donor. The V call is TRBV7-9, the J call TRBJ1-3; TRBD1 matches 8 bases. The specimen was PBMCs. The CDR3 spells CASSYRGFGNTIYF. CDR3 coding DNA: TGTGCCAGCAGCTACAGGGGGTTTGGAAACACCATATATTTT.